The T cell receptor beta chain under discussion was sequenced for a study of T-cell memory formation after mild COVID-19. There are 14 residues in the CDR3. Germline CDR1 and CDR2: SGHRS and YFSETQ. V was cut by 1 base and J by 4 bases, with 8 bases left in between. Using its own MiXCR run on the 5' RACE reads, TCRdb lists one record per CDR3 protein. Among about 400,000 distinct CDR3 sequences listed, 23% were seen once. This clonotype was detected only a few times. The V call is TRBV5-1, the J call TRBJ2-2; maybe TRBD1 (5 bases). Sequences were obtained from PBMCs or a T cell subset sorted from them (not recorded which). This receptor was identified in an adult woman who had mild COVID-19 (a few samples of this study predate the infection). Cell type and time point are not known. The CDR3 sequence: CASSLSDTTGELFF. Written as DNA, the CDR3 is TGCGCCAGCAGCTTGTCGGACACCACCGGGGAGCTGTTTTTT.